These T cell receptor beta chains were read from a single sample in a study of human T cells and chemical hapten exposure. One entry per CDR3 protein results from TCRdb running MiXCR on the 5' RACE reads. The table shows tens of thousands of distinct CDR3 sequences, with 6.5% to 8.5% occurring only once. These receptors originate from a male donor in good health. CDR3s include the opening cysteine and the closing phenylalanine or tryptophan. Each record gives: J gene, CDR3 length, clone size, V gene, D gene, CDR3 protein, CDR3 DNA. A D gene is named only where the DNA matches it firmly. A clone size is listed for some rows: how often the clone was seen (once, few, many), or a class if it is expanded.

TRBJ2-1	14	few	TRBV6-5	NA	CASSQNRDYNEQFF	TGTGCCAGCAGTCAGAACCGGGACTACAATGAGCAGTTCTTC
TRBJ1-4	11	NA	TRBV20-1	NA	CSANQFEKLFF	TGCAGTGCTAATCAGTTTGAAAAACTGTTTTTT
TRBJ2-7	14	NA	TRBV7-9	TRBD2	CASSFVAGLYEQYF	TGTGCCAGCAGCTTCGTAGCGGGGCTCTACGAGCAGTACTTC
TRBJ2-7	17	NA	TRBV7-2	TRBD2	CASSLAGTSGGAYEQYF	TGTGCCAGCAGCTTAGCCGGGACTAGCGGGGGGGCCTACGAGCAGTACTTC
TRBJ1-1	13	few	TRBV12-3/TRBV12-4	NA	CASSLPGYPEAFF	TGTGCCAGCAGTTTGCCAGGGTACCCTGAAGCTTTCTTT
TRBJ2-7	15	many	TRBV27	TRBD2	CASSSSSGGAGEQYF	TGTGCCAGCAGTTCCTCAAGCGGGGGGGCCGGCGAGCAGTACTTC
TRBJ1-6	17	few	TRBV27	TRBD1	CASRAIDRASYNSPLHF	TGTGCCAGCAGAGCGATCGACAGGGCCTCCTATAATTCACCCCTCCACTTT
TRBJ1-5	14	few	TRBV6-5	NA	CASSPRQVNQPQHF	TGTGCCAGCAGTCCCCGACAGGTTAATCAGCCCCAGCATTTT
TRBJ1-1	14	few	TRBV24-1	TRBD1	CATRGTGDNTEAFF	TGTGCCACCAGGGGGACAGGGGATAACACTGAAGCTTTCTTT
TRBJ2-5	16	few	TRBV24-1	TRBD2	CATSDSAAGDQETQYF	TGTGCCACCAGTGACTCAGCGGCGGGGGACCAAGAGACCCAGTACTTC
TRBJ2-3	15	NA	TRBV12-3/TRBV12-4	TRBD2	CASSLTGGTTDTQYF	TGTGCCAGCAGTTTAACGGGGGGGACCACAGATACGCAGTATTTT
TRBJ2-1	20	many	TRBV10-3	TRBD2	CAIGSTPGLRGPDSYNEQFF	TGTGCCATCGGATCCACCCCGGGACTACGGGGCCCCGACTCCTACAATGAGCAGTTCTTC
TRBJ2-7	13	NA	TRBV28	NA	CASSPRQEYEQYF	TGTGCCAGCAGCCCGAGACAGGAGTACGAGCAGTACTTC
TRBJ2-3	17	few	TRBV3-1	TRBD2	CASSRGLAGANTDTQYF	TGTGCCAGCAGCCGGGGGCTAGCGGGAGCGAACACAGATACGCAGTATTTT
TRBJ2-6	17	NA	TRBV21-1	NA	CASSKAGLSSGANVLTF	TGTGCCAGCAGCAAGGCCGGGCTGAGCTCTGGGGCCAACGTCCTGACTTTC
TRBJ1-1	13	NA	TRBV27	NA	CASSFGANTEAFF	TGTGCCAGCAGTTTCGGGGCGAACACTGAAGCTTTCTTT
TRBJ1-3	17	many	TRBV20-1	NA	CSANDYLQVNSGNTIYF	TGCAGTGCTAATGACTACTTACAGGTTAACTCTGGAAACACCATATATTTT
TRBJ1-1	15	few	TRBV7-9	TRBD1	CASSLDRDRGTEAFF	TGTGCCAGCAGCTTAGATCGGGACAGAGGCACTGAAGCTTTCTTT
TRBJ2-7	17	NA	TRBV5-1	NA	CASSLVPGGGFSYEQYF	TGCGCCAGCAGCTTGGTGCCCGGGGGCGGCTTTTCCTACGAGCAGTACTTC
TRBJ2-5	15	many	TRBV7-9	NA	CASSSKWASEETQYF	TGTGCCAGCAGCTCCAAGTGGGCTAGCGAGGAGACCCAGTACTTC
TRBJ2-5	12	many	TRBV12-3/TRBV12-4	TRBD2	CASEGTGGAQYF	TGTGCCAGCGAGGGTACGGGAGGGGCCCAGTACTTC
TRBJ1-5	15	few	TRBV12-3/TRBV12-4	NA	CASSFGQNSNQPQHF	TGTGCCAGCAGTTTTGGCCAGAATAGCAATCAGCCCCAGCATTTT
TRBJ1-4	14	NA	TRBV7-9	NA	CASSGPPTNEKLFF	TGTGCCAGCAGTGGACCGCCAACTAATGAAAAACTGTTTTTT
TRBJ2-5	13	NA	TRBV18	NA	CASSISPKETQYF	TGTGCCAGCTCAATATCTCCGAAAGAGACCCAGTACTTC
TRBJ2-7	17	few	TRBV10-3	NA	CAISDWYGAGTPLEQYF	TGTGCCATCAGTGATTGGTATGGTGCGGGAACCCCTCTGGAGCAGTACTTC